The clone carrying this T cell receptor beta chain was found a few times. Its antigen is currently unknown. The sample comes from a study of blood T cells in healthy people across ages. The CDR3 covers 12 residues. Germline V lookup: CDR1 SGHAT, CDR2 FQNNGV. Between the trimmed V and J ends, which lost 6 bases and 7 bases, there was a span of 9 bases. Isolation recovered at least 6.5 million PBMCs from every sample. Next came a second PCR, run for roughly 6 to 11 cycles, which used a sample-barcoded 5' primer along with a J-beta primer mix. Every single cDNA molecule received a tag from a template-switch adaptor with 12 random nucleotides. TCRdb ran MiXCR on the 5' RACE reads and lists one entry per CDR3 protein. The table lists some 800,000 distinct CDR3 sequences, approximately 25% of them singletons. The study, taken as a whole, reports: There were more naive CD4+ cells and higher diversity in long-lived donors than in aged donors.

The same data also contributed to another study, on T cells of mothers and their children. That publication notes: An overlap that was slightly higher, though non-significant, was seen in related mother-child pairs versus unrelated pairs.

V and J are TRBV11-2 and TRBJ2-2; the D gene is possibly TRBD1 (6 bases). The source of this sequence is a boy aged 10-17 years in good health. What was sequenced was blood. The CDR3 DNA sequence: TGTGCCAGCAGACTAGGGGGCGGGGAGCTGTTTTTT. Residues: CASRLGGGELFF. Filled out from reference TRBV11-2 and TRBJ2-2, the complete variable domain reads EAGVAQSPRYKIIEKRQSVAFWCNPISGHATLYWYQQILGQGPKLLIQFQNNGVVDDSQLPKDRFSAERLKGVDSTLKIQPAKLEDSAVYLCASRLGGGELFFGEGSRLTVL.